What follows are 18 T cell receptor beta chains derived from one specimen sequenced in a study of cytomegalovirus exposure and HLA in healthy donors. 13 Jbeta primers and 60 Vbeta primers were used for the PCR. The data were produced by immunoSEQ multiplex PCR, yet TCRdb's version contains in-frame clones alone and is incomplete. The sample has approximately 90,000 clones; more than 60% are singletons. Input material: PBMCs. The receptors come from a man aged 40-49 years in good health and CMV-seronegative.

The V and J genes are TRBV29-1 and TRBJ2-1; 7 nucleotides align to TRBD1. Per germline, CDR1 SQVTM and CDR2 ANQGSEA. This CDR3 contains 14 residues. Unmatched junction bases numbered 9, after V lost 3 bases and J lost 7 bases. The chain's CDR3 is CSVDRDRNSNEQFF. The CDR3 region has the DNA TGCAGCGTTGACCGGGACAGAAACTCTAATGAGCAGTTCTTC.

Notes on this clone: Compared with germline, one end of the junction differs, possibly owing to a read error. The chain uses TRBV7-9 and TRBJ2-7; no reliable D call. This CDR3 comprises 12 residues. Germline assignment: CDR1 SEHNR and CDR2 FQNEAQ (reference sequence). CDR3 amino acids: CSSRTRLDEQYF. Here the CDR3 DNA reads TGTTCCAGCAGAACGAGATTAGATGAGCAGTACTTC.

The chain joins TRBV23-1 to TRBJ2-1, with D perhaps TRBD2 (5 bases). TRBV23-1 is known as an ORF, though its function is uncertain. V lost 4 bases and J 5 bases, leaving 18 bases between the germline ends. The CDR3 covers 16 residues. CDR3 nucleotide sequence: TGCGCCAGCAGTCCACCCTCCCCTAGCAGTAACAATGAGCAGTTCTTC. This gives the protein CASSPPSPSSNNEQFF.

The CDR3 here is CASSYSTTGEQYF. As DNA, the CDR3 is TGTGCCAGCAGTTACTCGACAACCGGCGAGCAGTACTTC. This chain links TRBV6-6 with TRBJ2-7; D gene unclear. Trimming pared 0 bases from V and 6 bases from J, leaving 9 bases between. Per germline, CDR1 MNHNY and CDR2 SVGAGI (reference sequence). The CDR3 sequence is 13 residues long.

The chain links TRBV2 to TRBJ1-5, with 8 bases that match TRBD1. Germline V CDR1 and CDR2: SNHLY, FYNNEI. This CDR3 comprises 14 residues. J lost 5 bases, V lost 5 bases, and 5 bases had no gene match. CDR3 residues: CASSRRTGHQPQHF. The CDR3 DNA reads TGTGCCAGCAGTAGGAGGACAGGGCATCAGCCCCAGCATTTT. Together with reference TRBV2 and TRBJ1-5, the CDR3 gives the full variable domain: EPEVTQTPSHQVTQMGQEVILRCVPISNHLYFYWYRQILGQKVEFLVSFYNNEISEKSEIFDDQFSVERPDGSNFTLKIRSTKLEDSAMYFCASSRRTGHQPQHFGDGTRLSIL.

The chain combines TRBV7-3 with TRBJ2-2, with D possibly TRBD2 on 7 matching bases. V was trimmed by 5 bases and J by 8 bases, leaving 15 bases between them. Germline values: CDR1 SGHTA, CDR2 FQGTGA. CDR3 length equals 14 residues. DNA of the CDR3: TGTGCCAGCAGCCCGATCCGGGGGGCAGGGGAGCTGTTTTTT. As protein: CASSPIRGAGELFF.

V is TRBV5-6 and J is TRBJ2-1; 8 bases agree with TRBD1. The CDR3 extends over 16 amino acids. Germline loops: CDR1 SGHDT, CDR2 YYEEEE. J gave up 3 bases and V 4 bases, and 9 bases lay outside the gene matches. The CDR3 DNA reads TGTGCCAGCAGCCAGTCCAGGGGGCGGATCTACAATGAGCAGTTCTTC. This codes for CASSQSRGRIYNEQFF.

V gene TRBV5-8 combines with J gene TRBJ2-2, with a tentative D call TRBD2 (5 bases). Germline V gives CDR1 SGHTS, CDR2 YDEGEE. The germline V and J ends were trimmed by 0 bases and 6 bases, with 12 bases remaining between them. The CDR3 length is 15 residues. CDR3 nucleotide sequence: TGTGCCAGCAGCTTGGCCTGGGCAGCGGCCGGGGAGCTGTTTTTT. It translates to CASSLAWAAAGELFF.

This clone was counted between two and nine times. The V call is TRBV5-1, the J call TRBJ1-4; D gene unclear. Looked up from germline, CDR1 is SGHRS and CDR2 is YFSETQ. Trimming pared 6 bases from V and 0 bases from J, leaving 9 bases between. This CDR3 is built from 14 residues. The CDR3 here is CASNQDSTNEKLFF. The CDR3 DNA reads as TGCGCCAGCAACCAGGATTCAACTAATGAAAAACTGTTTTTT.

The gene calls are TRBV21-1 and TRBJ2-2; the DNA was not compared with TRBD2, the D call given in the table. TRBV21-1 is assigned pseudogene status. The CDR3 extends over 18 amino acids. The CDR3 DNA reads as TGTGCCAGCAGCAATTTTCCTAGCGGGAGAGAAGACACCGGGGAGCTGTTTTTT. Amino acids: CASSNFPSGREDTGELFF.

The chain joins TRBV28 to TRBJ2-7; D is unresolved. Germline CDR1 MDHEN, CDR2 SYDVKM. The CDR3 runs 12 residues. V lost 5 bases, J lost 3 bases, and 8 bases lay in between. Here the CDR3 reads CASSPLGYEQYF. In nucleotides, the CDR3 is TGTGCCAGCAGTCCCCTCGGCTACGAGCAGTACTTC.

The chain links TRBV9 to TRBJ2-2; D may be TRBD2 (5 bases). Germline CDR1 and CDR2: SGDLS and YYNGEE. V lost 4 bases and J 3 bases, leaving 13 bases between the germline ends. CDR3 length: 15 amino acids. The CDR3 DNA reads TGTGCCAGCAGCCCCCCCGGGATAGACACCGGGGAGCTGTTTTTT. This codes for CASSPPGIDTGELFF.

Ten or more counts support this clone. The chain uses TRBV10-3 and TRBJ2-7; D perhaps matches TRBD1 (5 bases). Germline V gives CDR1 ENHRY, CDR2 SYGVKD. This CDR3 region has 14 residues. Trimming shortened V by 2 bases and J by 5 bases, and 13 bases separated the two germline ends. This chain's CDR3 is CAISETWGWNEQYF. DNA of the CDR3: TGTGCCATCAGTGAGACATGGGGCTGGAACGAGCAGTACTTC.

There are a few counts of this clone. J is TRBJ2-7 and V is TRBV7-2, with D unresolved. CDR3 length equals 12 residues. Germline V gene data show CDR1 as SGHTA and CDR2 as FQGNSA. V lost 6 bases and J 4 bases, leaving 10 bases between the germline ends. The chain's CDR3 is CASSRGPYEQYF. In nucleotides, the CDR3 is TGTGCCAGCAGTCGTGGCCCGTACGAGCAGTACTTC. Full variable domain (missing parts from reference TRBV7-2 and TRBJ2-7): GAGVSQSPSNKVTEKGKDVELRCDPISGHTALYWYRQSLGQGLEFLIYFQGNSAPDKSGLPSDRFSAERTGGSVSTLTIQRTQQEDSAVYLCASSRGPYEQYFGPGTRLTVT.

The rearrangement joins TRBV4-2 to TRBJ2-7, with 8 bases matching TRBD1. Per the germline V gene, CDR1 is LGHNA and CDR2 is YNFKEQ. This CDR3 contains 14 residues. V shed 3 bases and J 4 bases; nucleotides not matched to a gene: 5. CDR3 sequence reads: CASSHRGQSYEQYF. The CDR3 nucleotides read TGTGCCAGCAGCCACAGGGGGCAGTCGTACGAGCAGTACTTC.

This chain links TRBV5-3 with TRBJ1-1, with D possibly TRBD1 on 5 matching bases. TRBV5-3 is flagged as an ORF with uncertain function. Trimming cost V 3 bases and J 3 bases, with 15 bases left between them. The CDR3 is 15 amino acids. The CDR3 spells CARSSPDSLDTEAFF. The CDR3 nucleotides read TGTGCCAGAAGCTCGCCCGACAGTTTGGACACTGAAGCTTTCTTT.

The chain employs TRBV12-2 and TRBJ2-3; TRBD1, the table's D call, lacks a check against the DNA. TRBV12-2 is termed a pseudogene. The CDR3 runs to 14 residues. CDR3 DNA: TGTGCAAGTCGCTCCCCCTCCAGGGGGGATACGCAGTATTTT. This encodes CASRSPSRGDTQYF.

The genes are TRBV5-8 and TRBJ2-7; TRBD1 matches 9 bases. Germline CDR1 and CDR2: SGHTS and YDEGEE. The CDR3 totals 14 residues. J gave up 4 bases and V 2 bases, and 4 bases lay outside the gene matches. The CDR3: CASSFKQGAYEQYF. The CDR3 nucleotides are TGTGCCAGCAGCTTTAAACAGGGGGCGTACGAGCAGTACTTC.